This TCR beta chain was recovered during a study of early T cells in non-severe SARS-CoV-2 infection. The wider study: Unsorted whole-blood RNA was sequenced in bulk, leaving chains unpaired. General study findings and limits: CD4 and private specificities were missed by VDJdb matching, which favored anti-spike CD8 responses.

The length of the CDR3 is 16 residues. Per the germline V gene, CDR1 is SGHAT and CDR2 is FQDESV (reference sequence). V shed 5 bases and J 2 bases; nucleotides not matched to a gene: 5. The library protocol tagged individual cDNA molecules with unique molecular identifiers. One entry per CDR3 protein results from TCRdb running MiXCR on the 5' RACE reads. Counted here are tens of thousands of distinct CDR3 sequences, around 9.7% occurring once; the ten biggest clones make up roughly 20%. There are a few counts of this clonotype. The target antigen is unknown. Sequencing was performed on whole blood. V and J are TRBV11-1 and TRBJ2-5, with 13 bases matching TRBD2. The receptor comes from an adult who was a healthcare worker with PCR-confirmed SARS-CoV-2 infection or an uninfected control (not recorded which). The CDR3 region is CASSRGLAGDQETQYF. The CDR3 nucleotides are TGTGCCAGCAGCCGAGGACTAGCGGGGGATCAAGAGACCCAGTACTTC. The full variable domain, in which reference TRBV11-1 and TRBJ2-5 provide the parts outside the CDR3, is EAEVAQSPRYKITEKSQAVAFWCDPISGHATLYWYRQILGQGPELLVQFQDESVVDDSQLPKDRFSAERLKGVDSTLKIQPAELGDSAMYLCASSRGLAGDQETQYFGPGTRLLVL.